The 18 T cell receptor beta chains below come from one sample, sequenced in a study of T cells in Graves' hyperthyroidism and ophthalmopathy. From RNA transcripts, TCR beta CDR3 regions were amplified. With the HTBI primer set, the TCR CDR3 went through a first round of RT-PCR. TCRdb fed the multiplex PCR reads into MiXCR, producing one record per CDR3 protein. The repertoire includes over 150,000 distinct CDR3 sequences, about a sixth of them detected once, and about 50% sits in the top ten. The sequencing input was blood. These TCRs come from a woman between 50 and 59 years old with Graves' hyperthyroidism.

CDR3 amino acids: CASSPRGQRGYTF. The CDR3 DNA reads TGTGCCAGCAGTCCTAGGGGACAGAGGGGCTACACCTTC. The rearrangement links TRBV6-1 to TRBJ1-2, with 7 bases fitting TRBD1. CDR1 and CDR2 from the germline V gene are MNHNS and SASEGT. J gave up 8 bases and V 5 bases, and 8 bases lay outside the gene matches. The CDR3 consists of 13 residues.

Only a few counts were recorded for this clonotype. The V gene is TRBV5-1, the J gene TRBJ2-5, with TRBD2 identical over 10 bases. CDR1 and CDR2 from the germline V gene are SGHRS and YFSETQ. The length of the CDR3 is 15 residues. The V segment lost 2 bases and the J segment 6 bases; nucleotides outside the gene matches: 7. DNA of the CDR3: TGCGCCAGCAGCTTTGGACTAGCGGACCGTCAGACCCAGTACTTC. Encoded protein: CASSFGLADRQTQYF.

This clonotype has only a few counts. The chain joins TRBV9 to TRBJ1-1; 7 bases agree with TRBD1. The V and J ends lost 8 bases and 2 bases, in that order; junction bases with no gene match: 9. Germline-derived CDR1 and CDR2 are SGDLS and YYNGEE. The CDR3 runs to 14 residues. The CDR3 bases are TGTGCCAGTAATAGGGGGCCAGACAACACTGAAGCTTTCTTT. Protein product: CASNRGPDNTEAFF.

This clonotype was seen many times. This sequence joins TRBV2 and TRBJ1-2, with D uncertain. The CDR3 loop spans 13 amino acids. The V gene lost 1 base and the J gene lost 1 base, with 4 bases spanning the gap. CDR1 is SNHLY and CDR2 is FYNNEI in the germline V gene. The CDR3 is CASSEEINYGYTF. The DNA of the CDR3 is TGTGCCAGCAGTGAAGAGATTAACTATGGCTACACCTTC. Filled out from reference TRBV2 and TRBJ1-2, the complete variable domain reads EPEVTQTPSHQVTQMGQEVILRCVPISNHLYFYWYRQILGQKVEFLVSFYNNEISEKSEIFDDQFSVERPDGSNFTLKIRSTKLEDSAMYFCASSEEINYGYTFGSGTRLTVV.

This clonotype was detected ten times or more. The V gene is TRBV3-1, the J gene TRBJ1-1; D call uncertain. V lost 1 base and J 4 bases, leaving 7 bases between the germline ends. The V gene's germline CDR1 is LGHDT and CDR2 YNNKEL (reference sequence). The length of the CDR3 is 13 residues. CDR3 sequence reads: CASSQGRATEAFF. Here the CDR3 DNA reads TGTGCCAGCAGCCAAGGAAGGGCCACTGAAGCTTTCTTT.

A word on this clonotype: A much larger clone differs from this one at a single base, so this may be a read error. The chain has TRBV27 and TRBJ2-7; 7 positions match TRBD1. V dropped 6 bases and J dropped 3; count of bases not matched to a gene: 11. Per germline, CDR1 MNHEY and CDR2 SMNVEV (reference sequence). The CDR3 runs 15 residues. The DNA for the CDR3 is TGTGCCAGCAGGGGTAATCCGGGACAGCACTACGAGCAGTACTTC. This gives the protein CASRGNPGQHYEQYF.

V usage is TRBV18 and J usage is TRBJ1-1; the D gene is possibly TRBD1 (6 bases). The CDR3 runs to 15 residues. V was cut by 3 bases and J by 3 bases, with 14 bases left in between. Germline V gene sequence: CDR1 KGHSH, CDR2 LQKENI. The CDR3 DNA follows: TGTGCCAGCTCACCTAACAGGGCAAGGGACACTGAAGCTTTCTTT. Its protein is CASSPNRARDTEAFF.

This clonotype was observed many times. V gene TRBV30 combines with J gene TRBJ1-1; 7 nucleotides line up with TRBD1. This CDR3 is built from 12 residues. The germline V gene has CDR1 GTSNPN and CDR2 SVGIG (reference sequence). Unmatched junction bases numbered 2, after V lost 5 bases and J lost 2 bases. CDR3 in amino acids: CAWRQGNTEAFF. The DNA for the CDR3 is TGTGCCTGGCGACAGGGAAACACTGAAGCTTTCTTT.

This clonotype came up many times. V usage is TRBV3-1 and J usage is TRBJ1-1, with TRBD1 identical over 11 bases. Per the germline V gene, CDR1 is LGHDT and CDR2 is YNNKEL (reference sequence). The CDR3 spans 16 residues. The J segment lost 4 bases and the V segment lost 4 bases, leaving 8 bases of the junction unmatched. The CDR3 loop reads CASSPGQGARTTEAFF. The DNA of the CDR3 is TGTGCCAGCAGCCCCGGACAGGGGGCGCGGACCACTGAAGCTTTCTTT.

This clonotype was counted many times. In DNA, the CDR3 is TGTGCCAGCAGGGTCTCCATGAACACTGAAGCTTTCTTT. This translates into CASRVSMNTEAFF. This rearrangement joins TRBV12-3 or TRBV12-4 to TRBJ1-1; D gene ambiguous. Trimming shortened V by 6 bases and J by 0 bases, and 8 bases separated the two germline ends. This CDR3 contains 13 residues.

This clonotype has ten or more counts. V is TRBV12-3 or TRBV12-4 and J is TRBJ2-7; the D is unclear. V was shortened by 5 bases and J by 3 bases, with 8 bases between the two germline ends. This CDR3 spans 12 amino acids. CDR3 nucleotides: TGTGCCAGCAGTGTCCCGGGCTACGAGCAGTACTTC. Protein product: CASSVPGYEQYF.

The V call is TRBV15, the J call TRBJ2-2; TRBD2 aligns across 7 bases. The ends lost 0 bases at V and 4 bases at J; junction bases unmatched: 5. CDR1 is LNHNV, CDR2 YYDKDF, per germline (reference sequence). The CDR3 covers 16 residues. The CDR3 coding sequence is TGTGCCACCAGCAGAGATCCGGGAGGTGTCACCGGGGAGCTGTTTTTT. Translating it yields CATSRDPGGVTGELFF.

This clonotype was counted at least ten times. The J gene is TRBJ1-3, the V gene TRBV9, with D hard to call. The length of the CDR3 is 15 residues. Trimming shortened V by 0 bases and J by 4 bases, and 11 bases separated the two germline ends. Per the germline V gene, CDR1 is SGDLS and CDR2 is YYNGEE. As DNA, the CDR3 is TGTGCCAGCAGCGTAGGCGCACCCGCCGGAAACACCATATATTTT. Translation: CASSVGAPAGNTIYF.

The chain couples TRBV20-1 to TRBJ1-1; TRBD1 is a possible D gene (5 bases). CDR1 and CDR2 from the germline V gene are DFQATT and SNEGSKA (reference sequence). Trimming stripped 3 bases from V and 6 bases from J, with 11 bases between. The CDR3 spans 12 residues. CDR3 nucleotides: TGCAGTGCTAGCGGGTTCAGGGCTGAAGCTTTCTTT. This sequence encodes CSASGFRAEAFF.

In this sample, this clonotype turned up a few times. The rearrangement joins TRBV7-9 to TRBJ1-2, with D hard to call. The CDR3 loop spans 15 amino acids. Trimming took 2 bases from V and 2 from J, leaving 12 bases between them. Per the germline V gene, CDR1 is SEHNR and CDR2 is FQNEAQ (reference sequence). In nucleotides, the CDR3 is TGTGCCAGCAGCTTAAGGGCAGGAGAGAACTATGGCTACACCTTC. Translated: CASSLRAGENYGYTF. Based on the CDR3 plus reference TRBV7-9 and TRBJ1-2, the full variable domain is DTGVSQNPRHKITKRGQNVTFRCDPISEHNRLYWYRQTLGQGPEFLTYFQNEAQLEKSRLLSDRFSAERPKGSFSTLEIQRTEQGDSAMYLCASSLRAGENYGYTFGSGTRLTVV.

The chain uses TRBV3-1 and TRBJ1-1; 8 bases are a match to TRBD1. This CDR3 region has 14 residues. Germline assignment: CDR1 LGHDT and CDR2 YNNKEL (reference sequence). V shed 4 bases, J shed 4 bases, and the junction held 5 bases outside the gene matches. The CDR3 loop is CASSRTGPSTEAFF. The CDR3 nucleotides read TGTGCCAGCAGCCGGACAGGGCCGAGCACTGAAGCTTTCTTT. The whole variable domain, remainder taken from reference TRBV3-1 and TRBJ1-1, is DTAVSQTPKYLVTQMGNDKSIKCEQNLGHDTMYWYKQDSKKFLKIMFSYNNKELIINETVPNRFSPKSPDKAHLNLHINSLELGDSAVYFCASSRTGPSTEAFFGQGTRLTVV.

This clonotype has just a few counts. The V call is TRBV6-4, the J call TRBJ1-2; the D gene is possibly TRBD1 (5 bases). The CDR3 sequence is 15 residues long. The germline V gene encodes CDR1 MRHNA and CDR2 SNTAGT. The V end lost 5 bases, the J end lost 4 bases, and 17 bases lay between the germline ends. CDR3 DNA sequence: TGTGCCAGCAGTACCGATGGGGCTGGAAGCTATGGCTACACCTTC. Amino acids: CASSTDGAGSYGYTF.

This chain uses TRBV3-1 with TRBJ1-1; unclear D gene. The germline V and J ends were trimmed by 4 bases and 3 bases, with 9 bases remaining between them. This CDR3 is 13 amino acids long. CDR1 is LGHDT, CDR2 YNNKEL, per germline (reference sequence). The CDR3 loop reads CASSPLWDTEAFF. CDR3 DNA sequence: TGTGCCAGCAGCCCCCTTTGGGACACTGAAGCTTTCTTT.